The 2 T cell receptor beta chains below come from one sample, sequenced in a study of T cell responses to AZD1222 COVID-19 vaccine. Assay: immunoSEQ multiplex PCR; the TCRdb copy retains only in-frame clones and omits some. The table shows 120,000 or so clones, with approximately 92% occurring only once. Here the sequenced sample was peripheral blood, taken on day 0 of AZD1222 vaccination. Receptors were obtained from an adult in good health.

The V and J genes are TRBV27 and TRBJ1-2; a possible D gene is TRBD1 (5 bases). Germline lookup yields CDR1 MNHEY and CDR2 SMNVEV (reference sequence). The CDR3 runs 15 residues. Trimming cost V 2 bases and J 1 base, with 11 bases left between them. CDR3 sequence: CASSLRDGVNYGYTF. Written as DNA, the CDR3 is TGTGCCAGCAGTTTAAGGGACGGGGTTAACTATGGCTACACCTTC.

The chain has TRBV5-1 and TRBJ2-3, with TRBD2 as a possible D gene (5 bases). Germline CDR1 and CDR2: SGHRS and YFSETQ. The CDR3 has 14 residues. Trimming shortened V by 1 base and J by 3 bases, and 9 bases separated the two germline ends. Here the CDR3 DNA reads TGCGCCAGCAGCTTGTCGGGATGGACAGATACGCAGTATTTT. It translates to CASSLSGWTDTQYF.